The sequence of this T cell receptor beta chain was determined in a study of patients and donors after allogeneic stem cell transplantation. This CDR3 contains 14 residues. With V trimmed by 3 bases and J by 5 bases, 6 bases remained unmatched. The germline V gene encodes CDR1 MNHNS and CDR2 SASEGT. MiXCR, applied by TCRdb to the RT-PCR reads, yields one record per CDR3 protein. The sample lists around 200,000 distinct CDR3 sequences, around 40% occurring once. J is TRBJ1-1 and V is TRBV6-1; 7 bases align to TRBD1. This receptor was obtained from a human donor who was either an allogeneic HSCT recipient or a stem cell or donor lymphocyte infusion donor (not recorded which). It is not recorded whose cells these are; they may come from a transplant donor. The source material was blood, either unsorted or a sorted T cell fraction (not recorded which). This chain's CDR3 is CASSDYRGGTEAFF. The CDR3 DNA reads as TGTGCCAGCAGTGACTACAGGGGAGGAACTGAAGCTTTCTTT.